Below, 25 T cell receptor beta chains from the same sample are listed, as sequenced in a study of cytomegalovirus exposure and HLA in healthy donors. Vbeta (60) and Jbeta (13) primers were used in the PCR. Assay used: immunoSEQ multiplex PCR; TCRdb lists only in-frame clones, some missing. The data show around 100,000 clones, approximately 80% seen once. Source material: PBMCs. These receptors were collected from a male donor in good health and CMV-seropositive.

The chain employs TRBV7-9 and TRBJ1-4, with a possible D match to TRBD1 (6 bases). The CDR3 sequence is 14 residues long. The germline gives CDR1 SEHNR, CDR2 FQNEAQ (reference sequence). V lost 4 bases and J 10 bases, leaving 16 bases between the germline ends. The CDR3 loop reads CASSSTTGGGKLFF. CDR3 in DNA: TGTGCCAGCAGCTCCACCACTGGGGGCGGAAAACTGTTTTTT.

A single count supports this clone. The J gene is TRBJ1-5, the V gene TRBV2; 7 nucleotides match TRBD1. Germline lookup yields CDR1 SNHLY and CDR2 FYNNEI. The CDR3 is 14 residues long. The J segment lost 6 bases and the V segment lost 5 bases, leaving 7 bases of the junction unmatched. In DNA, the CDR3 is TGTGCCAGCAGTTCCGGACAGGTTCCTCAGCCCCAGCATTTT. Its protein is CASSSGQVPQPQHF.

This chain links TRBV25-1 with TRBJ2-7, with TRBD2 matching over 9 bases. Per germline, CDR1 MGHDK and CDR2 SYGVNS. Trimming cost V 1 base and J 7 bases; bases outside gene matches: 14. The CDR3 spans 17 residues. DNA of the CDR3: TGTGCCAGCAGTGAATTAGGAGCGGCTAGCGGGAATCTTGAGCAGTACTTC. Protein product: CASSELGAASGNLEQYF.

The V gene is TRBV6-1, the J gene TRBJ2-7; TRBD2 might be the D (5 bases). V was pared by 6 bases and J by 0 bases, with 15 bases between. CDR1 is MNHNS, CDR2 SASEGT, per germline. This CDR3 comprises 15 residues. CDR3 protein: CASSQVPGSSYEQYF. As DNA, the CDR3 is TGTGCCAGCAGCCAGGTCCCTGGGAGCTCCTACGAGCAGTACTTC.

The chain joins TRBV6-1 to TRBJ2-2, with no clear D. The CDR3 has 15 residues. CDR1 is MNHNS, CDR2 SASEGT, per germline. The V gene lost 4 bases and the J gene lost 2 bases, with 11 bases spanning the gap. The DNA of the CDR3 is TGTGCCAGCAGTGCAGTACGATCCAACACCGGGGAGCTGTTTTTT. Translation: CASSAVRSNTGELFF.

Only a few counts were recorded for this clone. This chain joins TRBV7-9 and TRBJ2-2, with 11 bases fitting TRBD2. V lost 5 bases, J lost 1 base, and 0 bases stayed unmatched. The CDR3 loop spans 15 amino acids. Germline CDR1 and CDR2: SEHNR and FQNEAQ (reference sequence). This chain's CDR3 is CASSGLAGNTGELFF. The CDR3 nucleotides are TGTGCCAGCAGCGGACTAGCGGGGAACACCGGGGAGCTGTTTTTT.

CDR3 residues: CASRPAGALNEQFF. As DNA, the CDR3 is TGTGCCAGTAGACCAGCGGGAGCCCTCAATGAGCAGTTCTTC. The genes are TRBV19 and TRBJ2-1; 8 positions agree with TRBD2. Germline trimming cut 6 bases from V and 6 bases from J; bases unmatched to any gene: 7. The CDR3 spans 14 residues. Germline V gives CDR1 LNHDA, CDR2 SQIVND (reference sequence).

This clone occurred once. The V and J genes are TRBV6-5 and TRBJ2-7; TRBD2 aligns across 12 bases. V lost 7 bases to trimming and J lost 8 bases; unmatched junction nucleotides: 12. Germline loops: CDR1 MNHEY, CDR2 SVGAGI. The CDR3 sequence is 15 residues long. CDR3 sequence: CASNPPGLAGGQQYF. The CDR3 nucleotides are TGTGCCAGCAACCCCCCCGGCCTAGCGGGAGGGCAGCAGTACTTC.

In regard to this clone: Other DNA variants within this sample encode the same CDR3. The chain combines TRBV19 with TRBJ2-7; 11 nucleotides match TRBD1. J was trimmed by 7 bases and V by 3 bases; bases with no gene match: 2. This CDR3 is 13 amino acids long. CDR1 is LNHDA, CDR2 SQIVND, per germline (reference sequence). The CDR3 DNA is TGTGCCAGTAGTATCGGGACAGGGGGAGAGCAGTACTTC. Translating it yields CASSIGTGGEQYF.

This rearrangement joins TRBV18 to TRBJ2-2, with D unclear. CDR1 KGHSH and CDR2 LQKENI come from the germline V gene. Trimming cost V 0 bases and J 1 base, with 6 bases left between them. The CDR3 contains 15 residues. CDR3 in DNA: TGTGCCAGCTCACCACCAACGGGGAACACCGGGGAGCTGTTTTTT. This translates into CASSPPTGNTGELFF.

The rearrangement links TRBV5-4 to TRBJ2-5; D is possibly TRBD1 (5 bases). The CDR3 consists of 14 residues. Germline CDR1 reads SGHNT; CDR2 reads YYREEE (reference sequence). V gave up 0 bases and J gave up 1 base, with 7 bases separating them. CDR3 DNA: TGTGCCAGCAGCTTGGGACAGAGCCAAGAGACCCAGTACTTC. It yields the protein CASSLGQSQETQYF.

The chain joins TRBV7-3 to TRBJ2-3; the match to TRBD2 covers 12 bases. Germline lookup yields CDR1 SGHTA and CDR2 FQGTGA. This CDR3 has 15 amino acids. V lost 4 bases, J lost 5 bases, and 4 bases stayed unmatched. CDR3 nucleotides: TGTGCCAGCAGCTCTAGCGGGAGGGCCGTAGATACGCAGTATTTT. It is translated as CASSSSGRAVDTQYF.

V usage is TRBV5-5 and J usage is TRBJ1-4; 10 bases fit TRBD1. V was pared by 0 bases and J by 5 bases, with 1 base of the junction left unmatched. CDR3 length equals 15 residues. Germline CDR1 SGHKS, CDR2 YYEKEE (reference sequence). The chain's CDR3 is CASSLAGQGNEKLFF. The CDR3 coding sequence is TGTGCCAGCAGCTTGGCGGGACAGGGGAATGAAAAACTGTTTTTT.

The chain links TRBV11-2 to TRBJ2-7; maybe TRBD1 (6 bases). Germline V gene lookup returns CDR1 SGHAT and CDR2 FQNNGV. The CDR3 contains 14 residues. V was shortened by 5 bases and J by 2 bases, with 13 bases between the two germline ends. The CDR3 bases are TGTGCCAGCAGCCCCCGGGCAGGGGCCTACGAGCAGTACTTC. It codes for CASSPRAGAYEQYF.

DNA of the CDR3: TGTGCCAGCTCACCAAAGGCCAGGTCTATCTCTGGAAACACCATATATTTT. This codes for CASSPKARSISGNTIYF. The chain couples TRBV18 to TRBJ1-3; D remains ambiguous. This CDR3 region has 17 residues. Germline assignment: CDR1 KGHSH and CDR2 LQKENI. V dropped 2 bases and J dropped 0 bases, with 14 bases sitting between them.

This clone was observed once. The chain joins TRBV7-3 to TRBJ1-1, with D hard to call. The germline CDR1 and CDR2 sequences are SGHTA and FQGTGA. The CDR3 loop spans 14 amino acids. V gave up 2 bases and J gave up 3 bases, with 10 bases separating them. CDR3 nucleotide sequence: TGTGCCAGCAGCTTAGGTTCCGGTCACACTGAAGCTTTCTTT. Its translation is CASSLGSGHTEAFF.

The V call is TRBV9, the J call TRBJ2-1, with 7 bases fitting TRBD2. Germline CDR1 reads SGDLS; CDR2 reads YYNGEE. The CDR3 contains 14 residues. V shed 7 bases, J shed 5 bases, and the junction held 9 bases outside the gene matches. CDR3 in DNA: TGTGCCAGCGGGAACGGGAGGATCGACAATGAGCAGTTCTTC. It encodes CASGNGRIDNEQFF.

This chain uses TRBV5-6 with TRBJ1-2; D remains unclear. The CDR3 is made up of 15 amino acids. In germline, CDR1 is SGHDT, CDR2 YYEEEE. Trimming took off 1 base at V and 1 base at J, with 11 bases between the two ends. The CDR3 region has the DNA TGTGCCAGCAGCTTGAGAGGTTCAGTTAACTATGGCTACACCTTC. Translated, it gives CASSLRGSVNYGYTF. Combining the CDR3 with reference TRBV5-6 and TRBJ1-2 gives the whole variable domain DAGVTQSPTHLIKTRGQQVTLRCSPKSGHDTVSWYQQALGQGPQFIFQYYEEEERQRGNFPDRFSGHQFPNYSSELNVNALLLGDSALYLCASSLRGSVNYGYTFGSGTRLTVV.

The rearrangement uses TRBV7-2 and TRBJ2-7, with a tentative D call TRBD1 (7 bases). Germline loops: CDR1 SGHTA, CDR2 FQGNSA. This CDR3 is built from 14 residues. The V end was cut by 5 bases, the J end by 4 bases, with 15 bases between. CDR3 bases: TGTGCCAGCAGCCATACAGGGGAGGCGTACGAGCAGTACTTC. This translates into CASSHTGEAYEQYF.

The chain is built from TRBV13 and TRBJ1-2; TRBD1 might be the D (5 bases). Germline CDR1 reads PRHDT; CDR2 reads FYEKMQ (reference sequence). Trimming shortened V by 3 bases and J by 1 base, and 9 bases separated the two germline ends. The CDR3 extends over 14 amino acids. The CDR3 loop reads CASSLIGVNYGYTF. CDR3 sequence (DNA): TGTGCCAGCAGCTTGATAGGGGTTAACTATGGCTACACCTTC.

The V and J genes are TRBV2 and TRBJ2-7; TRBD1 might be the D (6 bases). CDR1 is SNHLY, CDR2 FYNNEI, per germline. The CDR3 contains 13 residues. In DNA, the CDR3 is TGTGCGAGCGACCCGGGACAATCCTACGAGCAGTACTTC. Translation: CASDPGQSYEQYF.

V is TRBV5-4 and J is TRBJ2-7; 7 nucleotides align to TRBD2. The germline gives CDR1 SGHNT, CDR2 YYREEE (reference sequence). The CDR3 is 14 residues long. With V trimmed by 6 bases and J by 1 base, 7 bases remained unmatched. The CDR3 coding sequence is TGTGCCAGCACTCGTAGCGGGCCATCCTACGAGCAGTACTTC. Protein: CASTRSGPSYEQYF.

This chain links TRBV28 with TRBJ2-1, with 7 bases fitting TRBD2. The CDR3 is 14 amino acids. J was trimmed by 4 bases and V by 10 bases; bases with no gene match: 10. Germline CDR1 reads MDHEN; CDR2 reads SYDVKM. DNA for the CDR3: TGTGCCACCCCCGGCGGGAGCGGTTACAATGAGCAGTTCTTC. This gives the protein CATPGGSGYNEQFF.

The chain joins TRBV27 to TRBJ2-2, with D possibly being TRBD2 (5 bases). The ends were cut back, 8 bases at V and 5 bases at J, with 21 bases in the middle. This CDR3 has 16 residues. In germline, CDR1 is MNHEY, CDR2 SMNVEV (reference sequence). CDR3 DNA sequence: TGTGCCAGCGCGATTAACGGGCGGTCGGGAACCGGGGAGCTGTTTTTT. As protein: CASAINGRSGTGELFF.

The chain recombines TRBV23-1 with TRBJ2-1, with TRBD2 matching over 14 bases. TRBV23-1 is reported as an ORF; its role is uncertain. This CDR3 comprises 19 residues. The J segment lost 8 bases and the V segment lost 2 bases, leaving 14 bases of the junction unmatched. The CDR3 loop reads CASSQPNRLAGGPLDEQFF. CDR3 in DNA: TGCGCCAGCAGTCAACCAAATCGACTAGCGGGAGGGCCTTTGGATGAGCAGTTCTTC.